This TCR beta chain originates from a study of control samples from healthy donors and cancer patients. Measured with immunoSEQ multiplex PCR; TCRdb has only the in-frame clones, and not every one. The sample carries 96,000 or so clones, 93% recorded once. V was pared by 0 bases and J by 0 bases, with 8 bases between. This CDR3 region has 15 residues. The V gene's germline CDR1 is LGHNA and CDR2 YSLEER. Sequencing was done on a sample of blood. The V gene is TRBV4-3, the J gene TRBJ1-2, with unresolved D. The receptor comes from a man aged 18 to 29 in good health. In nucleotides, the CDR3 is TGCGCCAGCAGCCAAGATTGGGCAGCTAACTATGGCTACACCTTC. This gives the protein CASSQDWAANYGYTF.